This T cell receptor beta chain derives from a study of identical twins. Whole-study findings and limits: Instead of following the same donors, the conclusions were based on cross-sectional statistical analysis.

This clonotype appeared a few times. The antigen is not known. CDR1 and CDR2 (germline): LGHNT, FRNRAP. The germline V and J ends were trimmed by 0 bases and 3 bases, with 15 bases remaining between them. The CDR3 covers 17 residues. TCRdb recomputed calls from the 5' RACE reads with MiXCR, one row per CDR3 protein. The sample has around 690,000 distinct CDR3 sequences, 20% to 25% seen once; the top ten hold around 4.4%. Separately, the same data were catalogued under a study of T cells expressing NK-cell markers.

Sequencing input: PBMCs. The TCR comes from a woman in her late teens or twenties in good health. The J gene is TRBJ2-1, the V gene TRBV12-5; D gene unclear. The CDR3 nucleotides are TGTGCTAGTGGTTTGGTTGTAAGTACAACTTTCTACAATGAGCAGTTCTTC. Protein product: CASGLVVSTTFYNEQFF.